This T cell receptor (beta chain) is from a study of T cell changes during pregnancy in multiple sclerosis. Generated by immunoSEQ multiplex PCR, the TCRdb table keeps only in-frame clones and is missing some. The data contain tens of thousands of clones, 85% to 95% of them singletons. V lost 2 bases, J lost 10 bases, and 3 bases stayed unmatched. The germline CDR1 and CDR2 sequences are SGHRS and YFSETQ. This CDR3 has 13 residues. This sample comprised peripheral blood, obtained after pregnancy. J is TRBJ2-4 and V is TRBV5-1; 10 bases are a match to TRBD1. The TCR originated in a female donor with multiple sclerosis, enrolled in a pregnancy study. CDR3 protein: CASSFGQGGIQYF. The CDR3 nucleotides read TGCGCCAGCAGCTTCGGACAGGGGGGTATTCAGTACTTC.